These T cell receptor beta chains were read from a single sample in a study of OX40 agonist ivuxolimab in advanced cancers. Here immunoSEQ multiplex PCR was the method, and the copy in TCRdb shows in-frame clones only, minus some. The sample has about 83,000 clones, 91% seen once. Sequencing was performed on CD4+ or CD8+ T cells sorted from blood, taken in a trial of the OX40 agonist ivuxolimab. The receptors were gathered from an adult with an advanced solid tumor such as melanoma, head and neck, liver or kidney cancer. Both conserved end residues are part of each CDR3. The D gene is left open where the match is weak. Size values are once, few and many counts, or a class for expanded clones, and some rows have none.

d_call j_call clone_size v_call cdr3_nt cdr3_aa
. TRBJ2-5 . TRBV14 TGTGCCAGCAGCCAACCCAGGACCCAGTACTTC CASSQPRTQYF
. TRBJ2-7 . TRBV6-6 TGTGCCAGCAGTTCCCCGTCCTACGAGCAGTACTTC CASSSPSYEQYF
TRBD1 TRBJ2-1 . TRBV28 TGTGCCAGCAGTATAACAGGGGGCTCCTACAATGAGCAGTTCTTC CASSITGGSYNEQFF
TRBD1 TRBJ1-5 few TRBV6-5 TGTGCCAGCAGTTACACCAGGGGGCACGGCCATCAGCCCCAGCATTTT CASSYTRGHGHQPQHF
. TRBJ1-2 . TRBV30 TGTGCCTGGAGGGTGGGGGCGAACTATGGCTACACCTTC CAWRVGANYGYTF
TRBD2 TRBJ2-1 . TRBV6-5 TGTGCCAGCAGCCCCGGGACTAGCGCTTACAATGAGCAGTTCTTC CASSPGTSAYNEQFF
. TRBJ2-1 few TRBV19 TGTGCCAGTGCGGAAACCTACAATGAGCAGTTCTTC CASAETYNEQFF
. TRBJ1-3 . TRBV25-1 TGTGCCAGCAGTGTCAGGTTCACCATATATTTT CASSVRFTIYF
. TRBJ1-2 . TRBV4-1 TGCGCCAGCAGCCAAGGACAGCTCTTCACATATGGCTACACCTTC CASSQGQLFTYGYTF
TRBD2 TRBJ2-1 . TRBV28 TGTGCCAGCAGCACCCCCTTAATAGCGGGGTCCTACAATGAGCAGTTCTTC CASSTPLIAGSYNEQFF
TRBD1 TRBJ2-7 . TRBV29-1 TGCAGCGTTGAGGGGACAGGGTGGAGCTCCTACGAGCAGTACTTC CSVEGTGWSSYEQYF
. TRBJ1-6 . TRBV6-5 TGTGCCAGCAGTGCGTACAGCTTTCCTCATTCACCCCTCCACTTT CASSAYSFPHSPLHF
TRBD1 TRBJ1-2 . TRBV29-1 TGCAGCGTAGGGGACAGGGTGAACTATGGCTACACCTTC CSVGDRVNYGYTF
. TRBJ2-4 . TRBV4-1 TGCGCCAGCAGCCCCCGGGGCCTACAGGGAGCCTCGGGGTTAGCCAAAAACATTCAGTACTTC CASSPRGLQGASGLAKNIQYF
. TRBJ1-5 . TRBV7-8 TGTGCCAGCAGCTTCGATGGAAGTAGCAATCAGCCCCAGCATTTT CASSFDGSSNQPQHF